The clone carrying this T cell receptor (beta chain) was counted between two and nine times. The antigen is not known. The data were obtained in a study of CD8 T cells in ankylosing spondylitis. The V gene's germline CDR1 is SGHTA and CDR2 FQGNSA. The CDR3 is 16 residues long. V was trimmed by 1 base and J by 2 bases, leaving 15 bases between them. Study observations and caveats: Researchers reportedly found disease-linked clones significantly enriched in matched ankylosing spondylitis synovial fluid. Typical of ankylosing spondylitis blood, it appeared, was a TCR beta motif of eight highly homologous variants.

Researchers built TCR beta libraries using quantitative 5'-RACE with molecular barcodes. MiXCR, run by TCRdb on the 5' RACE reads, gives a single entry per CDR3 protein. The table has roughly 490,000 distinct CDR3 sequences, about 5.7% seen once. This rearrangement joins TRBV7-2 to TRBJ2-7; maybe TRBD2 (7 bases). This clonotype originated in a male donor with ankylosing spondylitis. The sequenced sample was blood, either unsorted or a sorted T cell fraction (not recorded which). The CDR3 DNA is TGTGCCAGCAGCTTAGGGGGGGGGCGAACCCCCTACGAGCAGTACTTC. This encodes CASSLGGGRTPYEQYF. Full variable domain (outside the CDR3, taken from reference TRBV7-2 and TRBJ2-7): GAGVSQSPSNKVTEKGKDVELRCDPISGHTALYWYRQSLGQGLEFLIYFQGNSAPDKSGLPSDRFSAERTGGSVSTLTIQRTQQEDSAVYLCASSLGGGRTPYEQYFGPGTRLTVT.